The 23 T cell receptor beta chains given below trace back to one sample, sequenced in a study of blood T cell repertoires in COVID-19. Clones were read by immunoSEQ multiplex PCR, and TCRdb kept only the in-frame ones, dropping some. The data contain a few hundred thousand clones, almost 90% of them singletons. Material: PBMCs or T cells enriched from blood (not recorded which). These receptors originate from a young woman with acute COVID-19.

V and J are TRBV24-1 and TRBJ2-7; no clear D. Trimming removed 3 bases at V and 6 bases at J, with 8 bases between. Germline V gene data show CDR1 as KGHDR and CDR2 as SFDVKD. This CDR3 region has 12 residues. The CDR3: CATSDGSGEQYF. Here the CDR3 DNA reads TGTGCCACCAGTGATGGGTCGGGCGAGCAGTACTTC.

The sample holds one count of this clone. The chain joins TRBV28 to TRBJ1-4, with D possibly being TRBD1 (5 bases). CDR3 length equals 12 residues. Germline CDR1 and CDR2: MDHEN and SYDVKM. Between the trimmed V and J ends, which lost 8 bases and 3 bases, there was a span of 7 bases. The CDR3 protein is CASRDSNEKLFF. The CDR3 nucleotides read TGTGCCAGCCGGGACTCTAATGAAAAACTGTTTTTT.

The J gene is TRBJ1-5, the V gene TRBV9; 8 nucleotides match TRBD1. Germline CDR1 is SGDLS and CDR2 is YYNGEE. The junction had 8 bases not matched to a gene; V was cut back by 4 bases and J by 5 bases. CDR3 length equals 15 residues. CDR3 loop: CASSLRGQVDQPQHF. The CDR3 coding sequence is TGTGCCAGCAGCTTACGGGGACAGGTAGATCAGCCCCAGCATTTT.

This clone was picked up one time. V and J are TRBV19 and TRBJ2-6; D remains unclear. Trimming removed 7 bases at V and 0 bases at J, with 7 bases between. CDR3 length equals 14 residues. Germline V gene data show CDR1 as LNHDA and CDR2 as SQIVND (reference sequence). This chain's CDR3 is CASTRLSGANVLTF. The CDR3 region has the DNA TGTGCCAGTACCAGGCTCTCTGGGGCCAACGTCCTGACTTTC.

V usage is TRBV9 and J usage is TRBJ1-2; D gene unclear. Between the trimmed V and J ends, which lost 0 bases and 0 bases, there was a span of 9 bases. This CDR3 spans 15 amino acids. Germline-derived CDR1 and CDR2 are SGDLS and YYNGEE. CDR3 region: CASSVGTDSNYGYTF. The CDR3 bases are TGTGCCAGCAGCGTAGGGACGGACTCTAACTATGGCTACACCTTC.

The rearrangement links TRBV28 to TRBJ2-7, with TRBD2 matching 13 bases. This CDR3 is built from 16 residues. With V trimmed by 3 bases and J by 0 bases, 2 bases remained unmatched. CDR1 and CDR2 from the germline V gene are MDHEN and SYDVKM. The CDR3, as DNA: TGTGCCAGCAGTTTTAGACTAGCGGGAGGCTCCTACGAGCAGTACTTC. The encoded protein is CASSFRLAGGSYEQYF.

The CDR3 DNA sequence: TGTGCCAGCAGAGAAGGGACAGGGACCGGAAACACCATATATTTT. Its translation is CASREGTGTGNTIYF. V gene TRBV28 combines with J gene TRBJ1-3; 9 bases map to TRBD1. The CDR3 is 15 amino acids. CDR1 and CDR2 (germline): MDHEN, SYDVKM. The trim removed 6 bases at V and 4 bases at J, leaving 7 bases unmatched.

This chain links TRBV6-5 with TRBJ1-5; the D gene is possibly TRBD1 (6 bases). Trimming removed 4 bases from V and 5 bases from J, with 12 bases in between. The CDR3 contains 14 residues. Germline-derived CDR1 and CDR2 are MNHEY and SVGAGI. The CDR3 DNA is TGTGCCAGCAGTTCTTTGACAGGCGATCAGCCCCAGCATTTT. Amino acid sequence: CASSSLTGDQPQHF.

This rearrangement joins TRBV27 to TRBJ1-5; D perhaps matches TRBD1 (6 bases). This CDR3 has 13 residues. Trimming removed 7 bases from V and 3 bases from J, with 10 bases in between. Germline V CDR1 and CDR2: MNHEY, SMNVEV (reference sequence). CDR3 DNA: TGTGCCAGCATGCAGGGGCCCAATCAGCCCCAGCATTTT. Translation gives CASMQGPNQPQHF.

The rearrangement uses TRBV5-6 and TRBJ1-2, with unresolved D. Per germline, CDR1 SGHDT and CDR2 YYEEEE. V was clipped by 4 bases and J by 4 bases, with 5 bases between them. CDR3 size: 11 residues. The CDR3 DNA follows: TGTGCCAGCAGCGCAGGCTATGGCTACACCTTC. The encoded protein is CASSAGYGYTF. The full variable domain, its missing parts supplied by reference TRBV5-6 and TRBJ1-2, is DAGVTQSPTHLIKTRGQQVTLRCSPKSGHDTVSWYQQALGQGPQFIFQYYEEEERQRGNFPDRFSGHQFPNYSSELNVNALLLGDSALYLCASSAGYGYTFGSGTRLTVV.

For this clone: The same CDR3 is also encoded by other DNA sequences in this sample. The chain combines TRBV4-3 with TRBJ2-1; TRBD2 is a possible D gene (5 bases). Germline V gene sequence: CDR1 LGHNA, CDR2 YSLEER. Trimming left V 1 base short and J 0 bases short, with 7 bases between. The CDR3 extends over 15 amino acids. CDR3 DNA: TGCGCCAGCAGCCAAGGGAGCGGCTCCTACAATGAGCAGTTCTTC. Translating it yields CASSQGSGSYNEQFF.

This clone appeared a single time. The chain carries TRBV12-3 or TRBV12-4 and TRBJ2-7; D is uncertain. The V gene lost 3 bases and the J gene lost 6 bases, with 12 bases spanning the gap. This CDR3 is built from 13 residues. The CDR3 bases are TGTGCCAGCAGTTTCAGAAGAGGTGGCGAGCAGTACTTC. Its protein is CASSFRRGGEQYF.

This sequence joins TRBV4-2 and TRBJ2-2, with D tentatively TRBD2 (6 bases). V gave up 1 base and J gave up 5 bases, with 17 bases separating them. Germline loops: CDR1 LGHNA, CDR2 YNFKEQ. This CDR3 is built from 17 residues. The CDR3 DNA reads TGTGCCAGCAGCCAAGCAGCGTCCGGAGGGTCAACCGGGGAGCTGTTTTTT. It encodes CASSQAASGGSTGELFF.

This chain links TRBV4-3 with TRBJ1-2; possibly TRBD1 for D (6 bases). CDR1 and CDR2 (germline): LGHNA, YSLEER. CDR3 length: 16 residues. V gave up 0 bases and J gave up 4 bases, with 15 bases separating them. The CDR3 is CASSQDPSRQVYGYTF. In DNA, the CDR3 is TGCGCCAGCAGCCAAGATCCCTCCCGACAGGTCTATGGCTACACCTTC.

The chain joins TRBV7-8 to TRBJ2-1; 9 bases map to TRBD2. The CDR3 covers 17 residues. With V trimmed by 1 base and J by 7 bases, 11 bases remained unmatched. Looked up from germline, CDR1 is SGHVS and CDR2 is FQNEAQ. DNA for the CDR3: TGTGCCAGCAGCTTAGAGATATTGCGGGAGGGCCTTAATGAGCAGTTCTTC. It yields the protein CASSLEILREGLNEQFF.

About this clone: Other DNA sequences of this sample code for an identical CDR3. The V call is TRBV4-1, the J call TRBJ1-2, with TRBD1 matching 8 bases. This CDR3 spans 15 amino acids. Trimming took 4 bases from V and 2 from J; bases not matched to a gene: 6. In germline, CDR1 is MGHRA, CDR2 YSYEKL. The CDR3 nucleotides read TGCGCCAGCAGCCGTACCCAGGGGGCCAACTATGGCTACACCTTC. Its protein product is CASSRTQGANYGYTF.

The genes are TRBV19 and TRBJ1-4; the match to TRBD1 covers 7 bases. Germline V gene lookup returns CDR1 LNHDA and CDR2 SQIVND (reference sequence). This CDR3 has 14 amino acids. Germline trimming cut 3 bases from V and 5 bases from J; bases unmatched to any gene: 3. The CDR3 coding sequence is TGTGCCAGTAGTATGACAGGGTCGAATGAAAAACTGTTTTTT. This gives the protein CASSMTGSNEKLFF.

The V call is TRBV24-1, the J call TRBJ2-1, with 7 nucleotides matching TRBD2. The CDR3 covers 13 residues. Germline CDR1 and CDR2: KGHDR and SFDVKD. V gave up 4 bases and J gave up 8 bases; unmatched junction bases: 4. CDR3 protein: CATSERENDEQFF. CDR3 in DNA: TGTGCCACCAGTGAGCGGGAGAACGATGAGCAGTTCTTC.

CDR3 amino acids: CASSLPAGGNLEQFF. The DNA for the CDR3 is TGTGCCAGCAGCTTGCCAGCGGGAGGAAACCTGGAGCAGTTCTTC. V and J are TRBV5-6 and TRBJ2-1; 9 positions match TRBD2. The CDR3 totals 15 residues. Germline V gives CDR1 SGHDT, CDR2 YYEEEE. The junction had 9 bases not matched to a gene; V was cut back by 1 base and J by 10 bases. Supplemented by reference TRBV5-6 and TRBJ2-1, the full variable domain reads DAGVTQSPTHLIKTRGQQVTLRCSPKSGHDTVSWYQQALGQGPQFIFQYYEEEERQRGNFPDRFSGHQFPNYSSELNVNALLLGDSALYLCASSLPAGGNLEQFFGPGTRLTVL.

The genes are TRBV13 and TRBJ1-1; D is unclear. Germline V gene sequence: CDR1 PRHDT, CDR2 FYEKMQ (reference sequence). V was cut by 4 bases and J by 4 bases, with 4 bases left in between. The CDR3 extends over 11 amino acids. CDR3 amino acids: CASSSRTEAFF. The CDR3 DNA is TGTGCCAGCAGCTCGCGCACTGAAGCTTTCTTT.

The chain couples TRBV30 to TRBJ2-1, with D hard to call. Germline assignment: CDR1 GTSNPN and CDR2 SVGIG (reference sequence). Deletions cut 2 bases from V and 0 bases from J, with 5 bases between. This CDR3 has 13 residues. The CDR3 nucleotides are TGTGCCTGGAGTAAGAGCTCCTACAATGAGCAGTTCTTC. The encoded protein is CAWSKSSYNEQFF.

The chain uses TRBV7-9 and TRBJ1-2; the D is unclear. Trimming stripped 3 bases from V and 4 bases from J, with 18 bases between. Per the germline V gene, CDR1 is SEHNR and CDR2 is FQNEAQ (reference sequence). CDR3 length equals 16 residues. The CDR3 loop is CASSLTTGGGIYGYTF. The DNA for the CDR3 is TGTGCCAGCAGCTTGACGACCGGAGGAGGGATCTATGGCTACACCTTC.

The chain is built from TRBV29-1 and TRBJ1-1; a weak D match, TRBD1 (5 bases). CDR3 length: 13 amino acids. Trimming left V 6 bases short and J 1 base short, with 12 bases between. The V gene's germline CDR1 is SQVTM and CDR2 ANQGSEA. CDR3 sequence reads: CSVQIGANTEAFF. The CDR3 DNA is TGCAGCGTGCAGATTGGGGCGAACACTGAAGCTTTCTTT.